This record looks at one TCR beta chain sequence and its context. There is no known antigen for this receptor. No quality values exist for individual bases; no much larger clone is one base distant. TCRbeta CDR3 regions were amplified from genomic DNA by means of the immunoSEQ Assay, a bias-controlled multiplex PCR. The authors' pipeline ran thus. The number of nucleated cells in each sample was estimated from the amplification of reference gene primers within the assay. To quantify the absolute abundance of each unique TCRbeta CDR3 rearrangement, sequence reads were collapsed and filtered. Productive Simpson clonality was computed per sample as the square root of Simpson's diversity index over productive rearrangements. TCRdb mirrors the immuneACCESS table, restricted to in-frame sequences. Some clones are absent from its copies; in checked studies, under half trace to an unresolved V gene, and the reason for the others is unknown. V and J calls and clone size follow that table, whereas D and trimming were derived from the DNA. For this sample the table gives 200,000 to 250,000 clones, of which almost 90% were detected only once. Clones ranked in the top ten supply about 15% of the sample.

Participants in the prospective study were aged about 18 to 89 years, lived in about two dozen United States geographic areas, and enrolled through a virtual design. In the prospective study, participants were assigned to cohorts based on the clinical history participants reported in a screening survey and a study questionnaire. Exposed participants had been in contact with someone with a PCR-confirmed or clinician-diagnosed COVID-19 case within 2 weeks of study entry. In the prospective study, mobile phlebotomists collected whole blood, serum and a nasopharyngeal or oropharyngeal swab from each participant. Participants in the prospective study had the option to provide additional blood draws and questionnaires over a roughly 2-month period. Before DNA extraction, prospective study blood samples were shipped either frozen or at room temperature. This entry is derived from a study of blood T cell repertoires in COVID-19 (dated by TCRdb to 2019 to 2021). At the level of the whole study: Samples covering the acute and convalescent phases of COVID-19 were provided by collaborators in the United States, Italy and Spain. The repertoires were released in a freely available public database meant as a resource for research on the immune response to SARS-CoV-2. Where available, HLA class I and class II types were obtained from metadata supplied by the sample provider rather than from assay-based typing. The prospective study material was composed of cDNA or gDNA derived from T cells, B-cell-depleted T cells, or PBMCs. Subjects who had been exposed to COVID-19, were actively infected with it, or had recovered from it provided the deeply sampled blood TCRbeta repertoires that made up the dataset. Nearly every sample came with metadata listing a de-identified subject ID, COVID-19 status, age in years and sex. Samples were obtained from the ongoing ImmuneRACE study (first 160 participants) and from some 1,300 subjects provided by 6 global collaborators.

From the cysteine through the phenylalanine, the CDR3 covers 15 amino acids. Left in the record is the CDR3 DNA by itself, 45 bases read in frame from the first base. V loses 6 bases at its end and J loses 2 bases; junction bases beyond the gene matches: 7. Sequences SNHLY (CDR1) and FYNNEI (CDR2) are obtained from the germline V gene. What the study reported, not specific to this receptor: The amount of clinical and demographic metadata varied by source and participant and was provided uncurated.

Sequenced input: PBMCs or T cells enriched from blood (not recorded which). This receptor was obtained from a man aged 25-40 years who had been exposed to COVID-19. Recombination linked TRBV2 to TRBJ1-5; TRBD1 agrees with 7 junctional bases. The CDR3 loop reads CASSLDRAGNQPQHF. The DNA sequence is TGTGCCAGCAGCCTCGACAGGGCTGGCAATCAGCCCCAGCATTTT.